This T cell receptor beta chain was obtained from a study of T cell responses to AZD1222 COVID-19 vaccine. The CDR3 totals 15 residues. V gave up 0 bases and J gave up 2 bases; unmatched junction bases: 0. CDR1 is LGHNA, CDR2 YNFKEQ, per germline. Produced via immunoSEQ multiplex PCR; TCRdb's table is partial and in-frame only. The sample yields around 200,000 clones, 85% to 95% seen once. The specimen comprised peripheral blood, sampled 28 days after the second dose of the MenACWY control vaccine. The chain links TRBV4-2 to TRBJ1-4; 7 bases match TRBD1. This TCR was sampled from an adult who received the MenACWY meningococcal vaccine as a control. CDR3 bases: TGTGCCAGCAGCCAAGACAGGGGGACTAATGAAAAACTGTTTTTT. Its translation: CASSQDRGTNEKLFF.